The clone carrying this T cell receptor (beta chain) occurred a few times. What it binds is not known. This CDR3 region has 15 residues. Trimming took 3 bases from V and 6 from J; bases not matched to a gene: 5. Germline CDR1 SEHNR, CDR2 FQNEAQ (reference sequence). The sample originates from a study of vaccination effects on CD4 cells after COVID-19. Antigen-specific CD4+ T cells were expanded (with viral peptide pools) by the ViraFEST assay ahead of sequencing. Once cultured for 10 days, the cells underwent separation to obtain CD4+ T cells. The vaccine recipients had no prior SARS-CoV-2 infection, with negative nucleocapsid antibodies. Cultures of 2 million or so PBMC per well contained about 9.5 IU/ml IL-2 plus 10 ug/ml peptides. Cells had half their medium changed to IL-2 medium on days 3 and 7. The data were produced by immunoSEQ multiplex PCR, yet TCRdb's version contains in-frame clones alone and is incomplete. The sample has tens of thousands of clones, more than 75% seen once; the top ten hold 5% to 7%.

The chain has TRBV7-9 and TRBJ1-4, with 9 bases lining up with TRBD1. Sequenced material: CD4+ T cells from PBMCs cultured with HCoV-OC43 spike peptides, taken before COVID-19 vaccination. Subset denoted: HCoV-OC43 spike overlapping peptide pool stimulation. The TCR was taken from a human donor who received a COVID-19 vaccine. CDR3 DNA: TGTGCCAGCAGCTTGGGACAGGGCTGGGATGAAAAACTGTTTTTT. Its translation: CASSLGQGWDEKLFF.